The 15 T cell receptor beta chains listed next were all sequenced from one sample in a study of long-term antiretroviral therapy in people with HIV. Sequencing used immunoSEQ v3.0 at survey level. Sequencing used immunoSEQ multiplex PCR; TCRdb keeps in-frame clones, though not all of them. Of roughly 34,000 clones detected, roughly 84% appear once; the ten largest clones hold about 4.8%. Sample: unsorted PBMCs, taken roughly 2.9 years before starting antiretroviral therapy. These receptors were taken from a woman aged 25 to 45 with HIV.

In its sample, this clone was seen once. The chain employs TRBV2 and TRBJ2-3; TRBD2 aligns across 13 bases. Germline loops: CDR1 SNHLY, CDR2 FYNNEI. The CDR3 extends over 16 amino acids. V lost 6 bases to trimming and J lost 6 bases; unmatched junction nucleotides: 9. CDR3 amino acids: CASSARLAGGGDTQYF. The CDR3 region has the DNA TGTGCCAGCAGCGCCCGACTAGCGGGGGGCGGTGATACGCAGTATTTT.

V is TRBV10-3 and J is TRBJ1-1; possible D gene TRBD1, 6 bases. This CDR3 has 14 amino acids. Germline CDR1 ENHRY, CDR2 SYGVKD. V gave up 5 bases and J gave up 0 bases, with 10 bases separating them. As DNA, the CDR3 is TGTGCCATCAGTCAAGGACAGATGAACACTGAAGCTTTCTTT. Protein: CAISQGQMNTEAFF.

The chain uses TRBV6-5 and TRBJ1-1; D not resolved. Germline assignment: CDR1 MNHEY and CDR2 SVGAGI. The CDR3 is 15 residues long. Trimming removed 4 bases from V and 0 bases from J, with 12 bases in between. CDR3 coding DNA: TGTGCCAGCAGTTCGCCCTTACGGATGAACACTGAAGCTTTCTTT. Translated: CASSSPLRMNTEAFF.

A note on this clone: The junction shows a germline mismatch at one end, possibly a read error. V is TRBV6-5 and J is TRBJ2-7; D is perhaps TRBD2 (5 bases). This CDR3 region has 15 residues. CDR1 and CDR2 from the germline V gene are MNHEY and SVGAGI. CDR3 bases: TGTGCCAGCAGTTCCGCCGGCCGCGGGTCCTCCGAGCAGTACTTC. Its translation: CASSSAGRGSSEQYF.

In its sample, this clone was seen a few times. The chain uses TRBV18 and TRBJ1-1, with D unresolved. V lost 3 bases, J lost 3 bases, and 11 bases lay in between. Germline CDR1 reads KGHSH; CDR2 reads LQKENI. This CDR3 spans 14 amino acids. DNA for the CDR3: TGTGCCAGCTCACCTGGTAAGCAACACACTGAAGCTTTCTTT. Protein sequence: CASSPGKQHTEAFF.

The V and J genes are TRBV5-4 and TRBJ2-5; tentatively, D is TRBD1 or TRBD2 (6 bases each). V was cut by 2 bases and J by 1 base, with 12 bases left in between. CDR3 size: 15 residues. Germline lookup yields CDR1 SGHNT and CDR2 YYREEE (reference sequence). The DNA for the CDR3 is TGTGCCAGCAGCTTTAGGGGGGACACCCAAGAGACCCAGTACTTC. It codes for CASSFRGDTQETQYF.

The chain has TRBV5-1 and TRBJ1-3; D is unclear. The CDR3 extends over 15 amino acids. V lost 0 bases, J lost 2 bases, and 9 bases lay in between. The germline CDR1 and CDR2 sequences are SGHRS and YFSETQ. The CDR3 loop reads CASSLGPDPGNTIYF. The CDR3 nucleotides are TGCGCCAGCAGCTTGGGGCCGGACCCTGGAAACACCATATATTTT. Full variable domain (remainder filled in from reference TRBV5-1 and TRBJ1-3): KAGVTQTPRYLIKTRGQQVTLSCSPISGHRSVSWYQQTPGQGLQFLFEYFSETQRNKGNFPGRFSGRQFSNSRSEMNVSTLELGDSALYLCASSLGPDPGNTIYFGEGSWLTVV.

The CDR3 sequence: CASSVEQGASNYGYTF. Written as DNA, the CDR3 is TGTGCCAGCAGTGTGGAGCAGGGGGCTTCTAACTATGGCTACACCTTC. The chain has TRBV2 and TRBJ1-2, with 8 bases identical to TRBD1. Germline CDR1 and CDR2: SNHLY and FYNNEI. V was clipped by 4 bases and J by 0 bases; unmatched bases: 7. The CDR3 extends over 16 amino acids.

This chain joins TRBV6-1 and TRBJ1-2; TRBD1 matches at 7 bases. Germline V gene sequence: CDR1 MNHNS, CDR2 SASEGT. CDR3 length equals 15 residues. V lost 7 bases to trimming and J lost 8 bases; unmatched junction nucleotides: 16. The CDR3: CASKRGTTGLWGYTF. The CDR3 DNA reads TGTGCCAGCAAAAGGGGTACGACAGGGCTGTGGGGCTACACCTTC.

The chain links TRBV21-1 to TRBJ1-2; TRBD1 reflects the table's D call only, with no check against the DNA. TRBV21-1 is marked as a pseudogene. This CDR3 spans 14 amino acids. In nucleotides, the CDR3 is TGTGCCAGCAGCAGGACGACAGGGGGCTATGGCTACACCTTC. It is translated as CASSRTTGGYGYTF.

The chain uses TRBV2 and TRBJ1-5; D is possibly TRBD1 (5 bases). This CDR3 is built from 13 residues. Germline-derived CDR1 and CDR2 are SNHLY and FYNNEI. Trimming cost V 7 bases and J 6 bases, with 13 bases left between them. CDR3 coding DNA: TGTGCCAGCAAACCGGAGGGGCTTCAGCCCCAGCATTTT. The encoded protein is CASKPEGLQPQHF.

This chain joins TRBV10-3 and TRBJ1-1; the D gene is possibly TRBD1 (6 bases). CDR1 is ENHRY and CDR2 is SYGVKD in the germline V gene. CDR3 length: 12 amino acids. V lost 2 bases and J lost 5, with 6 bases in between. The CDR3 bases are TGTGCCATCAGTGAGACAGGGACTGAAGCTTTCTTT. Its protein product is CAISETGTEAFF.

This rearrangement joins TRBV9 to TRBJ1-2; D is unresolved. The germline V and J ends were trimmed by 0 bases and 8 bases, with 14 bases remaining between them. The CDR3 contains 14 residues. Germline lookup yields CDR1 SGDLS and CDR2 YYNGEE. CDR3 sequence (DNA): TGTGCCAGCAGCGTAGAGAGTAAAAAGGGCGGCTACACCTTC. It specifies CASSVESKKGGYTF.

The chain has TRBV5-4 and TRBJ2-7; 9 nucleotides align to TRBD2. The V gene's germline CDR1 is SGHNT and CDR2 YYREEE (reference sequence). V was clipped by 0 bases and J by 4 bases; unmatched bases: 5. The CDR3 is 15 residues long. DNA of the CDR3: TGTGCCAGCAGCTTGGGACTAGCGGACTCTTACGAGCAGTACTTC. Translated, it gives CASSLGLADSYEQYF. The whole variable domain, remainder taken from reference TRBV5-4 and TRBJ2-7, is ETGVTQSPTHLIKTRGQQVTLRCSSQSGHNTVSWYQQALGQGPQFIFQYYREEENGRGNFPPRFSGLQFPNYSSELNVNALELDDSALYLCASSLGLADSYEQYFGPGTRLTVT.

J is TRBJ1-5 and V is TRBV27; 10 bases line up with TRBD1. The CDR3 spans 17 residues. J lost 0 bases, V lost 5 bases, and 7 bases had no gene match. CDR1 is MNHEY, CDR2 SMNVEV, per germline (reference sequence). The CDR3 DNA is TGTGCCAGCAGTACCCGCCGGGACAGGGGTAGCAATCAGCCCCAGCATTTT. It is translated as CASSTRRDRGSNQPQHF.